Here is one T cell receptor beta chain with its context. The antigen remains undetermined. The source of the sample is a study of PD-L1 blockade in urothelial cancer. Study in general: Bladder-origin urothelial cancer in males described about 85% of the roughly 30 patients.

Notes on the study in general: Better survival was predicted when blood TCR clonality before treatment fell below the median.

Germline V gene data show CDR1 as SGHRS and CDR2 as YFSETQ. Trimming took 6 bases from V and 5 from J; bases not matched to a gene: 11. This CDR3 comprises 14 residues. The repertoire was sequenced with immunoSEQ multiplex PCR; TCRdb's copy has only in-frame clones and lacks some. Of 55,000 to 85,000 clones listed, 85% to 90% are singletons. The sample in question was PBMCs, obtained around atezolizumab (anti-PD-L1) treatment. This chain joins TRBV5-1 and TRBJ2-7; 7 nucleotides match TRBD1. The receptor was isolated from a man aged 60-69 years with urothelial cancer. In nucleotides, the CDR3 is TGCGCCAGCACGGCCATAACTGGACAGGACGAGCAGTACTTC. It yields the protein CASTAITGQDEQYF.